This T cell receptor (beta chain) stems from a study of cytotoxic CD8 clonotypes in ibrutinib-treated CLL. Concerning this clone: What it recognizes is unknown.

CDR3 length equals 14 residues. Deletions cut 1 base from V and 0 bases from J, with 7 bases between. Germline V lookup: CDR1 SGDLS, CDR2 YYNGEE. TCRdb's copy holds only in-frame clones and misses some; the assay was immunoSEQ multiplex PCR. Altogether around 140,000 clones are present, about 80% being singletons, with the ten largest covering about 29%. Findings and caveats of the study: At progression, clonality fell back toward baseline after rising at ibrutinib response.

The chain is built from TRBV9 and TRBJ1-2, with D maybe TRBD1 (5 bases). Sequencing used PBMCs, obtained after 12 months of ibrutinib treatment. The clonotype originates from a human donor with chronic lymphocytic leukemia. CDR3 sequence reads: CASSVRTSNYGYTF. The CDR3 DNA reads TGTGCCAGCAGCGTAAGGACATCTAACTATGGCTACACCTTC. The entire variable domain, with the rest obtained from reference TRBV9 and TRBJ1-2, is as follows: DSGVTQTPKHLITATGQRVTLRCSPRSGDLSVYWYQQSLDQGLQFLIQYYNGEERAKGNILERFSAQQFPDLHSELNLSSLELGDSALYFCASSVRTSNYGYTFGSGTRLTVV.